These 2 T cell receptor beta chains were sequenced from one sample in a study of graft-versus-host responses after intestinal transplantation. Sequenced by immunoSEQ multiplex PCR; TCRdb stores in-frame clones only, minus some. The repertoire holds over 70,000 clones, roughly 80% seen once, with 15% to 20% in the top ten. The antigens for these receptors are not known. The starting material was unstimulated CD8+ T cells sorted from spleen or lymph node cells, obtained before intestinal transplant. These receptors were collected from a human donor who received an intestinal transplant.

This chain connects TRBV19 to TRBJ1-1; D perhaps matches TRBD1 (5 bases). There are 14 residues in the CDR3. Deletions cut 7 bases from V and 1 base from J, with 13 bases between. Germline V gene data show CDR1 as LNHDA and CDR2 as SQIVND (reference sequence). CDR3 sequence (DNA): TGTGCCAGTACGATGACTACAGGGAACACTGAAGCTTTCTTT. This sequence encodes CASTMTTGNTEAFF.

The chain has TRBV2 and TRBJ2-1; tentatively, D is TRBD1 or TRBD2 (5 bases each). V was cut by 9 bases and J by 0 bases, with 12 bases left in between. Per the germline V gene, CDR1 is SNHLY and CDR2 is FYNNEI. This CDR3 comprises 14 residues. This chain's CDR3 is CASSWGSSYNEQFF. CDR3 DNA sequence: TGTGCCAGTTCCTGGGGGAGCTCCTACAATGAGCAGTTCTTC.